The entry that follows covers one TCR beta chain sequence. V lost 5 bases and J lost 5, with 9 bases in between. The CDR3 length is 13 residues. The entry originates in a study of blood T cell repertoires in COVID-19. Study information: Sources were T cells, B-cell-depleted T cells, or PBMCs; the material itself was cDNA or gDNA.

Authors' methods: By means of reference gene primer amplification, nucleated cell counts were estimated. Only in-frame clones appear in the TCRdb table, and some are missing; sequencing was by immunoSEQ multiplex PCR. V, J and clone size reflect that table, while D and trimming were determined from the DNA. This sample carries approximately 210,000 clones, around 81% of them seen once, and the ten largest clones take 3.5% to 4.5%. Participants came from fewer than 25 US areas, aged roughly 18 to 89 years. Cohorts were based on clinical histories the participants reported. This chain connects TRBV12-3 or TRBV12-4 to TRBJ2-2; a weak D match, TRBD1 (5 bases). The source of this sequence is a man aged 30-40 years with acute COVID-19. The sample comprised PBMCs or T cells enriched from blood (not recorded which). The CDR3 reads CASSPSGTGELFF. Here the CDR3 DNA reads TGTGCCAGCAGTCCCTCAGGGACCGGGGAGCTGTTTTTT.